Presented here are 14 T cell receptor beta chains from one specimen sequenced in a study of shared clonotypes between healthy human individuals. Assay: immunoSEQ multiplex PCR; the TCRdb copy retains only in-frame clones and omits some. The data contain approximately 2,300,000 clones, 85% to 95% of them singletons. Sequencing input: naive CD4+ T cells from PBMCs. Subset in this sample: CD45RA+ positively selected. The receptors originated from a man between 18 and 29 years old in good health. Some clones in this sample may be carry-over from other donors' samples.

Comment on this clone: This sample also contains other DNA sequences that code for the same CDR3. The chain carries TRBV9 and TRBJ2-3; D is possibly TRBD1 or TRBD2 (5 bases each). Trimming removed 4 bases from V and 0 bases from J, with 9 bases in between. Germline CDR1 and CDR2: SGDLS and YYNGEE. The CDR3 is made up of 14 amino acids. In DNA form, the CDR3 reads TGTGCCAGCAGCCCGAGGGACAGCACAGATACGCAGTATTTT. It translates to CASSPRDSTDTQYF.

This chain links TRBV5-1 with TRBJ2-6; D uncertain. CDR3 length: 14 amino acids. Germline V lookup: CDR1 SGHRS, CDR2 YFSETQ. Trimming took 5 bases from V and 4 from J, leaving 10 bases between them. As DNA, the CDR3 is TGCGCCAGCAGTGGGGTTCCCGGGGCCAACGTCCTGACTTTC. Its protein is CASSGVPGANVLTF.

The gene calls are TRBV7-5 and TRBJ1-5. TRBV7-5 represents a pseudogene. The CDR3 has 13 amino acids. The chain's CDR3 is CVRRRGGYQPQHF. The CDR3 nucleotides read TGTGTCAGAAGGCGCGGGGGATATCAGCCCCAGCATTTT.

This clone occurred once. This chain connects TRBV9 to TRBJ2-1; 9 bases line up with TRBD2. Germline CDR1 reads SGDLS; CDR2 reads YYNGEE. J lost 5 bases, V lost 4 bases, and 10 bases had no gene match. The CDR3 is 16 residues long. The CDR3 sequence is CASSPRAGGPDNEQFF. The CDR3 bases are TGTGCCAGCAGCCCTCGAGCGGGAGGCCCGGACAATGAGCAGTTCTTC.

CDR3 loop: CASSLYGTDTGELFF. CDR3 DNA sequence: TGTGCCAGCAGCTTATACGGGACCGACACCGGGGAGCTGTTTTTT. This chain joins TRBV7-3 and TRBJ2-2, with D perhaps assigned TRBD1 or TRBD2 (5 bases each). The CDR3 has 15 amino acids. Germline CDR1 and CDR2: SGHTA and FQGTGA. V was cut by 2 bases and J by 3 bases, with 10 bases left in between.

The chain uses TRBV4-2 and TRBJ2-2; 7 nucleotides match TRBD2. The CDR3 has 15 residues. Germline V gene sequence: CDR1 LGHNA, CDR2 YNFKEQ. Germline trimming cut 7 bases from V and 6 bases from J; bases unmatched to any gene: 11. CDR3 in amino acids: CASTPGGRVAGELFF. In DNA form, the CDR3 reads TGTGCCAGCACCCCGGGAGGCAGGGTTGCCGGGGAGCTGTTTTTT.

The chain couples TRBV4-3 to TRBJ2-7, with 7 bases fitting TRBD2. Trimming took 1 base from V and 6 from J; bases not matched to a gene: 6. The CDR3 runs 14 residues. The germline V gene has CDR1 LGHNA and CDR2 YSLEER. CDR3 region: CASSQGWASGEQYF. In nucleotides, the CDR3 is TGCGCCAGCAGCCAAGGGTGGGCTAGCGGCGAGCAGTACTTC.

J is TRBJ1-1 and V is TRBV29-1; D is uncertain. CDR3 length: 11 residues. With 7 bases removed from V and 7 bases from J, the gap between germline ends came to 13 bases. CDR1 and CDR2 (germline): SQVTM, ANQGSEA. This CDR3 reads CSGWRVDEAFF. As DNA, the CDR3 is TGCAGCGGATGGAGGGTCGATGAAGCTTTCTTT.

This clone was found once. The chain couples TRBV11-1 to TRBJ1-5; D gene uncertain. The CDR3 sequence is 13 residues long. The V end was cut by 3 bases, the J end by 11 bases, with 14 bases between. CDR1 SGHAT and CDR2 FQDESV come from the germline V gene (reference sequence). The CDR3 bases are TGTGCCAGCAGCTTCGGACCGACCGGATCCCAGCATTTT. Protein sequence: CASSFGPTGSQHF.

The rearrangement links TRBV30 to TRBJ2-5; D possibly uses TRBD1 or TRBD2 (5 bases each). The CDR3 has 13 residues. In germline, CDR1 is GTSNPN, CDR2 SVGIG (reference sequence). V was clipped by 1 base and J by 5 bases, with 11 bases between them. The CDR3 coding sequence is TGTGCCTGGAGTGCCGGGGCGGTGGAGACCCAGTACTTC. This translates into CAWSAGAVETQYF.

The chain couples TRBV7-8 to TRBJ2-7; TRBD1 might be the D (5 bases). Trimming removed 4 bases at V and 6 bases at J, with 13 bases between. CDR3 length equals 13 residues. Germline V gene lookup returns CDR1 SGHVS and CDR2 FQNEAQ. The DNA of the CDR3 is TGTGCCAGCAGCTCCGACCCCGACAGCGAGCAGTACTTC. Its translation is CASSSDPDSEQYF.

The V and J genes are TRBV15 and TRBJ2-5, with 10 bases identical to TRBD1. The junction had 3 bases not matched to a gene; V was cut back by 3 bases and J by 5 bases. Germline V CDR1 and CDR2: LNHNV, YYDKDF (reference sequence). The CDR3 length is 14 residues. The CDR3 spells CATSRTGGRETQYF. CDR3 coding DNA: TGTGCCACCAGCAGGACAGGGGGCCGGGAGACCCAGTACTTC.

This chain connects TRBV6-8 to TRBJ2-4; D tentatively reads TRBD1 or TRBD2 (5 bases each). Germline CDR1 is MNHGY and CDR2 is SAAAGT. Trimming pared 6 bases from V and 9 bases from J, leaving 18 bases between. CDR3 length: 14 residues. The CDR3 sequence: CASSAARRDAIQYF. The CDR3 bases are TGTGCCAGCAGCGCCGCTCGCCGGGACGCCATTCAGTACTTC.

The chain has TRBV18 and TRBJ2-2, with 12 positions matching TRBD2. Germline CDR1 reads KGHSH; CDR2 reads LQKENI. Trimming cost V 3 bases and J 4 bases; bases outside gene matches: 6. The CDR3 is 17 amino acids. CDR3 amino acids: CASSPQTSGSGTGELFF. CDR3 DNA sequence: TGTGCCAGCTCACCCCAGACTAGCGGGAGCGGCACCGGGGAGCTGTTTTTT. Looking up the rest from reference TRBV18 and TRBJ2-2 gives the full variable domain: NAGVMQNPRHLVRRRGQEARLRCSPMKGHSHVYWYRQLPEEGLKFMVYLQKENIIDESGMPKERFSAEFPKEGPSILRIQQVVRGDSAAYFCASSPQTSGSGTGELFFGEGSRLTVL.